In its sample, the clone carrying this T cell receptor (beta chain) was seen a few times. Its antigen is still unknown. The CDR3 is 13 residues long. Germline V gives CDR1 MNHEY, CDR2 SVGEGT. Trimming shortened V by 4 bases and J by 7 bases, and 14 bases separated the two germline ends. The data are from a study of human T cells and chemical hapten exposure. Study context: Sensitization was performed using 2% DPC on a roughly 2 cm by roughly 2 cm upper inner arm skin site. Women made up most patients, who had alopecia areata, totalis or universalis.

TCRdb re-called the RACE reads with MiXCR, one entry per CDR3 protein. The sample gives just over 350,000 distinct CDR3 sequences, about 6% of which show up once; roughly 5.4% is in the top ten. Time point reported: patch test 2, 6 weeks after DPC sensitization. Described treatment: therapeutic diphenylcyclopropenone sensitization with weekly scalp DPC. Study-wide results and limits: Patch test scores rose with PT1 expanded TCR counts, a positive correlation. DPC sensitization produced no change in TCRs with frequency above 1 in 1000.

This chain joins TRBV6-2 or TRBV6-3 and TRBJ2-7, with D possibly being TRBD2 (5 bases). The receptor's source is a woman in her late teens or twenties with alopecia areata. Some clones in this sample may be carry-over from other donors' samples. The input for sequencing was whole blood, taken in connection with sensitization to the hapten diphenylcyclopropenone (DPC). This CDR3 is CASSSRAQGEQYF. The CDR3 nucleotides read TGTGCCAGCAGTTCGAGGGCCCAAGGGGAGCAGTACTTC.